These 24 T cell receptor beta chains originate from one sample sequenced in a study of a mutant IDH1 vaccine in newly diagnosed glioma. Using immunoSEQ multiplex PCR, the repertoire was profiled, and TCRdb retains in-frame clones only, with some absent. The sample has around 50,000 clones; approximately 90% are singletons. These TCRs are of unknown antigen specificity. The time point denotes: week 35, safety follow-up. A single vaccine dose contained 300 ug of mutant IDH1 20-mer peptide, and topical imiquimod was used with it. Specimen: PBMCs, collected from a glioma patient whose treatment included an IDH1 peptide vaccine. The origin of the receptors is a woman aged 35 to 49 with glioma.

This clone was detected only once. The J gene is TRBJ2-7, the V gene TRBV25-1; 7 bases are shared with TRBD1. The V segment lost 8 bases and the J segment 6 bases; nucleotides outside the gene matches: 7. CDR1 and CDR2 from the germline V gene are MGHDK and SYGVNS. The CDR3 is 12 amino acids. The CDR3 nucleotides read TGTGCCAGCGTCTCTACAGGGGCCGAGCAGTACTTC. It translates to CASVSTGAEQYF.

CDR3 loop: CASSLGTGMSSYF. The DNA for the CDR3 is TGTGCCAGCAGCCTAGGGACAGGCATGAGCTCATACTTC. This sequence joins TRBV5-5 and TRBJ2-4, with 8 bases lining up with TRBD1. The ends lost 4 bases at V and 16 bases at J; junction bases unmatched: 13. The CDR3 consists of 13 residues. Per the germline V gene, CDR1 is SGHKS and CDR2 is YYEKEE (reference sequence).

This clone was seen a few times. Germline and junction disagree at one end, which may indicate a read error. The chain is built from TRBV18 and TRBJ1-5; D is ambiguous. CDR3 length: 13 amino acids. The germline V gene has CDR1 KGHSH and CDR2 LQKENI. The DNA for the CDR3 is TGTGCCAGCTCACCAGATAGCGATCAGCCCCAGCATTTT. Its translation: CASSPDSDQPQHF. The variable domain in full, completed from reference TRBV18 and TRBJ1-5, reads NAGVMQNPRHLVRRRGQEARLRCSPMKGHSHVYWYRQLPEEGLKFMVYLQKENIIDESGMPKERFSAEFPKEGPSILRIQQVVRGDSAAYFCASSPDSDQPQHFGDGTRLSIL.

This chain links TRBV19 with TRBJ2-3; 9 nucleotides match TRBD2. There are 17 residues in the CDR3. Per the germline V gene, CDR1 is LNHDA and CDR2 is SQIVND (reference sequence). V trimming: 0 bases; J trimming: 0 bases; junction bases outside the gene matches: 4. The CDR3 protein is CASSIEYGLASTDTQYF. The DNA of the CDR3 is TGTGCCAGTAGTATAGAATATGGACTAGCGAGCACAGATACGCAGTATTTT.

V gene TRBV13 combines with J gene TRBJ2-7; TRBD1 matches 8 bases. This CDR3 is built from 14 residues. Germline V gene data show CDR1 as PRHDT and CDR2 as FYEKMQ (reference sequence). The V segment lost 8 bases and the J segment 2 bases; nucleotides outside the gene matches: 8. The CDR3 DNA sequence: TGTGCCAGCCGTATACAGGGGGTTCCCTACGAGCAGTACTTC. It codes for CASRIQGVPYEQYF.

CDR3 amino acids: CASSKGGAADEQYF. Written as DNA, the CDR3 is TGTGCCAGTAGTAAGGGAGGGGCCGCCGACGAGCAGTACTTC. This chain connects TRBV19 to TRBJ2-7; the match to TRBD2 covers 7 bases. This CDR3 is 14 amino acids long. CDR1 LNHDA and CDR2 SQIVND come from the germline V gene (reference sequence). V shed 4 bases, J shed 5 bases, and the junction held 8 bases outside the gene matches.

V usage is TRBV5-1 and J usage is TRBJ2-1; 7 positions agree with TRBD2. J lost 0 bases, V lost 2 bases, and 5 bases had no gene match. The CDR3 loop spans 16 amino acids. Germline CDR1 SGHRS, CDR2 YFSETQ. DNA of the CDR3: TGCGCCAGCAGCTTCCTGGGGGGGGACTCCTACAATGAGCAGTTCTTC. The encoded protein is CASSFLGGDSYNEQFF. Together with reference TRBV5-1 and TRBJ2-1, the CDR3 gives the full variable domain: KAGVTQTPRYLIKTRGQQVTLSCSPISGHRSVSWYQQTPGQGLQFLFEYFSETQRNKGNFPGRFSGRQFSNSRSEMNVSTLELGDSALYLCASSFLGGDSYNEQFFGPGTRLTVL.

The chain joins TRBV4-1 to TRBJ1-1; D call uncertain. Trimming took 1 base from V and 8 from J, leaving 11 bases between them. The CDR3 totals 13 residues. Germline V lookup: CDR1 MGHRA, CDR2 YSYEKL. The CDR3, as DNA: TGCGCCAGCAGCCAAGTCCCTCTCGAAGAAGCTTTCTTT. The encoded protein is CASSQVPLEEAFF.

This chain links TRBV4-1 with TRBJ2-5; either TRBD1 or TRBD2 may supply D (6 bases each). The CDR3 contains 16 residues. Germline assignment: CDR1 MGHRA and CDR2 YSYEKL. V lost 0 bases and J 6 bases, leaving 17 bases between the germline ends. In DNA, the CDR3 is TGCGCCAGCAGCCAAGATTTGTGGGGGGCGGGTCAGACCCAGTACTTC. Its protein product is CASSQDLWGAGQTQYF.

This clone showed up just once. The chain employs TRBV10-2 and TRBJ2-5; perhaps TRBD1 as D (5 bases). The CDR3 is 13 residues long. CDR1 WSHSY and CDR2 SAAADI come from the germline V gene. V lost 4 bases, J lost 3 bases, and 9 bases lay in between. The CDR3 is CASSVRGEETQYF. CDR3 nucleotides: TGCGCCAGCAGTGTAAGGGGCGAAGAGACCCAGTACTTC.

Note on this clone: Sequence at one end of the junction differs from germline and may be a read error. This chain links TRBV18 with TRBJ2-1; D might be TRBD1 (6 bases). Germline CDR1 is KGHSH and CDR2 is LQKENI. This CDR3 region has 13 residues. In DNA, the CDR3 is TGTGCCAGCTCACCACGGGACAATGGACCCTGTATCTTC. Translated, it gives CASSPRDNGPCIF.

Here the CDR3 reads CASSVNRGGTEAFF. CDR3 in DNA: TGTGCCAGCAGCGTAAACAGGGGCGGCACTGAAGCTTTCTTT. This chain uses TRBV7-9 with TRBJ1-1, with TRBD1 matching 7 bases. Germline V gene data show CDR1 as SEHNR and CDR2 as FQNEAQ (reference sequence). This CDR3 region has 14 residues. With 5 bases clipped from V and 4 bases from J, the junction kept 7 bases outside the gene matches.

The J gene is TRBJ1-2, the V gene TRBV18; 7 bases are shared with TRBD1. The germline V gene encodes CDR1 KGHSH and CDR2 LQKENI. Trimming at V came to 10 bases and at J to 3 bases, leaving 14 bases not matched to a gene. The CDR3 is 15 amino acids. CDR3 sequence reads: CATKSGAGQDYGYTF. As DNA, the CDR3 is TGTGCCACCAAATCGGGGGCTGGACAGGACTATGGCTACACCTTC.

This clone was picked up one time. This chain joins TRBV5-4 and TRBJ2-1; D tentatively reads TRBD1 or TRBD2 (5 bases each). Germline values: CDR1 SGHNT, CDR2 YYREEE (reference sequence). The CDR3 covers 12 residues. V was cut by 0 bases and J by 10 bases, with 8 bases left in between. Written as DNA, the CDR3 is TGTGCCAGCAGCTTGGCGGGGCCGGAGCAGTTCTTC. Translating gives CASSLAGPEQFF. The full variable domain, completed using reference TRBV5-4 and TRBJ2-1, is ETGVTQSPTHLIKTRGQQVTLRCSSQSGHNTVSWYQQALGQGPQFIFQYYREEENGRGNFPPRFSGLQFPNYSSELNVNALELDDSALYLCASSLAGPEQFFGPGTRLTVL.

The gene calls are TRBV7-8 and TRBJ2-7, with D tentatively TRBD1 (6 bases). Trimming removed 2 bases from V and 4 bases from J, with 15 bases in between. CDR1 is SGHVS and CDR2 is FQNEAQ in the germline V gene. The CDR3 is made up of 15 amino acids. The CDR3 DNA is TGTGCCAGCAGCTTACATGAGACAGGACTTTACGAGCAGTACTTC. Amino acid sequence: CASSLHETGLYEQYF.

V and J are TRBV5-6 and TRBJ2-6; D is undetermined. Per the germline V gene, CDR1 is SGHDT and CDR2 is YYEEEE. The CDR3 is 17 residues long. The germline V and J ends were trimmed by 4 bases and 0 bases, with 14 bases remaining between them. In DNA form, the CDR3 reads TGTGCCAGCAGCCCAGCCGGCCTGATCTCTGGGGCCAACGTCCTGACTTTC. It is translated as CASSPAGLISGANVLTF.

The V and J genes are TRBV20-1 and TRBJ1-1; D gene uncertain. V was trimmed by 0 bases and J by 5 bases, leaving 4 bases between them. This CDR3 is 11 amino acids long. The germline gives CDR1 DFQATT, CDR2 SNEGSKA (reference sequence). The CDR3 is CSARDTTEAFF. CDR3 DNA sequence: TGCAGTGCTAGAGATACGACTGAAGCTTTCTTT.

The chain recombines TRBV11-2 with TRBJ1-2, with no clear D. This CDR3 is built from 14 residues. V was cut by 1 base and J by 4 bases, with 10 bases left in between. From germline, CDR1 is SGHAT and CDR2 FQNNGV. DNA for the CDR3: TGTGCCAGCAGCTTAGGGGCAGGATCCTATGGCTACACCTTC. This sequence encodes CASSLGAGSYGYTF.

The chain has TRBV2 and TRBJ1-2; D is ambiguous. CDR1 and CDR2 from the germline V gene are SNHLY and FYNNEI. The CDR3 contains 11 residues. Trimming left V 3 bases short and J 7 bases short, with 6 bases between. For the CDR3, the DNA is TGTGCCAGCAGTGACGGTCCTGGCTACACCTTC. This sequence encodes CASSDGPGYTF.

V and J are TRBV9 and TRBJ2-2, with 12 nucleotides matching TRBD2. Trimming removed 3 bases from V and 0 bases from J; junction bases left unmatched: 9. Germline CDR1 SGDLS, CDR2 YYNGEE. This CDR3 is built from 19 residues. CDR3 DNA: TGTGCCAGCAGCGCGCGGGCTAGCGGGGGGGGGCCGAACACCGGGGAGCTGTTTTTT. Translated, it gives CASSARASGGGPNTGELFF.

The chain combines TRBV5-5 with TRBJ2-5; D not resolved. This CDR3 contains 18 residues. CDR1 and CDR2 (germline): SGHKS, YYEKEE (reference sequence). V was trimmed by 0 bases and J by 1 base, leaving 19 bases between them. The CDR3, as DNA: TGTGCCAGCAGCTTGGATATGTACAGTGCACAAATCCAAGAGACCCAGTACTTC. Translation: CASSLDMYSAQIQETQYF.

The chain uses TRBV12-5 and TRBJ2-5; TRBD1 aligns across 9 bases. The length of the CDR3 is 16 residues. The germline V gene has CDR1 LGHNT and CDR2 FRNRAP. V was pared by 1 base and J by 5 bases, with 8 bases of the junction left unmatched. The CDR3 DNA is TGTGCTAGTGGTTTGGGCATACAGGGGGCAGGGGAGACCCAGTACTTC. It codes for CASGLGIQGAGETQYF.

V and J are TRBV6-1 and TRBJ2-3; 7 bases are shared with TRBD1. Germline V gives CDR1 MNHNS, CDR2 SASEGT. V was pared by 2 bases and J by 6 bases, with 5 bases of the junction left unmatched. CDR3 length: 14 amino acids. In DNA form, the CDR3 reads TGTGCCAGCAGTGAATTAGGGGGCTGGGATACGCAGTATTTT. Translated: CASSELGGWDTQYF.

The chain joins TRBV6-6 to TRBJ2-1; 8 positions match TRBD2. The germline V gene has CDR1 MNHNY and CDR2 SVGAGI (reference sequence). The trim removed 1 base at V and 7 bases at J, leaving 6 bases unmatched. The CDR3 contains 15 residues. CDR3 in DNA: TGTGCCAGCAGTTACTTCTCGGGAGGGCCGAATGAGCAGTTCTTC. This codes for CASSYFSGGPNEQFF.